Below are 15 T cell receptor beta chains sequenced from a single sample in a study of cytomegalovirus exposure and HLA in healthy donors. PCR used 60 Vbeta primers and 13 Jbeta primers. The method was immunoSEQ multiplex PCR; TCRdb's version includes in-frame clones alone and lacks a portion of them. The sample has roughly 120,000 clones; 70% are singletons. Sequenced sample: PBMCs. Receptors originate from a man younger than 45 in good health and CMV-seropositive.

CDR3 sequence: CASSPRGGSSNQPQHF. Written as DNA, the CDR3 is TGTGCCAGCAGCCCCCGGGGGGGGTCGAGCAATCAGCCCCAGCATTTT. The chain combines TRBV7-3 with TRBJ1-5; tentatively, D is TRBD1 (5 bases). Trimming left V 5 bases short and J 1 base short, with 15 bases between. Germline V gene lookup returns CDR1 SGHTA and CDR2 FQGTGA. This CDR3 has 16 amino acids.

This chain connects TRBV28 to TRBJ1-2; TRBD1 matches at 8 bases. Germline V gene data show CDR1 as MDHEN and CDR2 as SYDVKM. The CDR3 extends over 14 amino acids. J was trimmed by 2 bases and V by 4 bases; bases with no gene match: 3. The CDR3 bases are TGTGCCAGCAGTTCCAGGACAGGGAACTATGGCTACACCTTC. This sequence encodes CASSSRTGNYGYTF.

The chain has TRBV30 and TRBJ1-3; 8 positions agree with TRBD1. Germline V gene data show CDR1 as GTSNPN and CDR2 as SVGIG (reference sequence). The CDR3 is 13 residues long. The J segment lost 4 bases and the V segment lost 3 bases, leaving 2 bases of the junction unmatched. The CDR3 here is CAWRWTGGNTIYF. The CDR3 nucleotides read TGTGCCTGGAGGTGGACAGGGGGAAACACCATATATTTT.

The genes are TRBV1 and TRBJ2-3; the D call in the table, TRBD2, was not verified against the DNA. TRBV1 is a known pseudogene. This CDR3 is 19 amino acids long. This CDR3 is CTSSRGLAGTEDPTDTQYF. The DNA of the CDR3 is TGCACCAGCAGCCGAGGACTAGCGGGAACAGAGGACCCGACAGATACGCAGTATTTT.

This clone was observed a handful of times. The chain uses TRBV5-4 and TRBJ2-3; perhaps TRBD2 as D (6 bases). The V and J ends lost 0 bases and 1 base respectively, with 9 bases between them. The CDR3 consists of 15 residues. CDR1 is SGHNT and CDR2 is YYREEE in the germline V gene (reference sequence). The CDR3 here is CASSLAASGTDTQYF. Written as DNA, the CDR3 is TGTGCCAGCAGCTTGGCGGCTAGCGGCACAGATACGCAGTATTTT.

CDR3 in DNA: TGTGCCAGCAGCTTAGTCGGAGGGGGCAACACTGAAGCTTTCTTT. The encoded protein is CASSLVGGGNTEAFF. V and J are TRBV7-9 and TRBJ1-1; 7 nucleotides align to TRBD1. Unmatched junction bases numbered 4, after V lost 1 base and J lost 2 bases. Germline V lookup: CDR1 SEHNR, CDR2 FQNEAQ (reference sequence). The CDR3 contains 15 residues.

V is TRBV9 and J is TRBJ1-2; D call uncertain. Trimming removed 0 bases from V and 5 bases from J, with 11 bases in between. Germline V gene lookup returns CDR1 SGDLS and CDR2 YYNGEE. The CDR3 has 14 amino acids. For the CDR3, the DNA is TGTGCCAGCAGCGTAGCGGCGGAGTCATATGGCTACACCTTC. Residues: CASSVAAESYGYTF.

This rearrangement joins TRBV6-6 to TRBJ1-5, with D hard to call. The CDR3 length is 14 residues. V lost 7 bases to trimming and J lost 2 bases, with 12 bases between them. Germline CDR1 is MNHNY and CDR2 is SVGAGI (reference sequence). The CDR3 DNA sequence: TGTGCCAGCACCTACCGGCAGGGCAATCAGCCCCAGCATTTT. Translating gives CASTYRQGNQPQHF.

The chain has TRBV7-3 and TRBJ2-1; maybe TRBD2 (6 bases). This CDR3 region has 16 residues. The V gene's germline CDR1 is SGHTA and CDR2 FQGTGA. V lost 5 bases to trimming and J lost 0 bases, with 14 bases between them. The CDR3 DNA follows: TGTGCCAGCAGCGCTTACGGGGGTAGCTCCTACAATGAGCAGTTCTTC. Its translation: CASSAYGGSSYNEQFF.

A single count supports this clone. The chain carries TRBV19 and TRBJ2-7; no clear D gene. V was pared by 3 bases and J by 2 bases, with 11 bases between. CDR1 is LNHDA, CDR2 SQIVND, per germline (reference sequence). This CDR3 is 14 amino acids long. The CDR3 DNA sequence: TGTGCCAGTAGTATCCCCGACTGTGCCTACGAGCAGTACGTC. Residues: CASSIPDCAYEQYV.

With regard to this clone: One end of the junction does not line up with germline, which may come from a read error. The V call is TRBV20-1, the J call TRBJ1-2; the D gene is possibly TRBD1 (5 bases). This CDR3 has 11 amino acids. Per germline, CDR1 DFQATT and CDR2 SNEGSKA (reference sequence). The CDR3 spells CSAMGLGQGGF. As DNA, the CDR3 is TGCAGTGCTATGGGGCTGGGGCAGGGAGGCTTC.

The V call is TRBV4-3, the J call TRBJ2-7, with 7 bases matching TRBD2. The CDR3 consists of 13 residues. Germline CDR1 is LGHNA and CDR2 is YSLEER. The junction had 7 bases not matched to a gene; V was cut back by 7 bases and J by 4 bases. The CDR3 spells CASISWGGYEQYV. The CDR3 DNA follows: TGCGCCAGCATCTCCTGGGGGGGGTACGAGCAGTACGTC.

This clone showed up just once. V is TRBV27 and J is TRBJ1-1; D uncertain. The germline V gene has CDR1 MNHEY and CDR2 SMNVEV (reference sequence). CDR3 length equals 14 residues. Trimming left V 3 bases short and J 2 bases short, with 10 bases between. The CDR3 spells CASSFVGINTEAFF. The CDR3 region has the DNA TGTGCCAGCAGTTTCGTCGGGATTAACACTGAAGCTTTCTTT.

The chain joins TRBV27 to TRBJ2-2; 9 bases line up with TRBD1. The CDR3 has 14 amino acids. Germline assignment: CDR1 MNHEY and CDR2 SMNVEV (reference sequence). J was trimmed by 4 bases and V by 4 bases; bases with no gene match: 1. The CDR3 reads CASSSDRGTGELFF. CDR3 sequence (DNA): TGTGCCAGCAGTTCGGACAGGGGCACCGGGGAGCTGTTTTTT.

CDR3 residues: CASSWDRTIYF. The CDR3 region has the DNA TGTGCCAGCAGCTGGGACAGAACCATATATTTT. J is TRBJ1-3 and V is TRBV6-6; 7 positions agree with TRBD1. Germline-derived CDR1 and CDR2 are MNHNY and SVGAGI (reference sequence). The CDR3 sequence is 11 residues long. With V trimmed by 6 bases and J by 10 bases, 3 bases remained unmatched.